Below, one TCR beta chain is given with its context. TCRB CDR3 was amplified from 2 ug genomic DNA or less. The PCR used 60 V beta and 13 J beta primers. Profiled with immunoSEQ multiplex PCR; TCRdb holds only in-frame clones, not every one. Of about 73,000 clones in the sample, around 80% were seen once. The data were taken from a study of glioma-infiltrating T cells after dendritic cell vaccination. Across the study: Glioblastoma patients came from Phase I and II dendritic cell vaccination trials. Patients received autologous tumor lysate-pulsed dendritic cell vaccination between about 2002 and 2013.

The CDR3 is 18 amino acids. Germline CDR1 MNHNS, CDR2 SASEGT. V lost 4 bases and J lost 5; bases outside the gene matches: 16. The TCR sequence derives from a human donor with glioblastoma. The sequencing here drew on blood, taken before dendritic cell vaccination. V usage is TRBV6-1 and J usage is TRBJ1-4; 7 positions agree with TRBD1. This CDR3 is CASSAGRGAGTVNEKLFF. The CDR3 nucleotides read TGTGCCAGCAGTGCAGGTAGGGGCGCCGGGACAGTAAATGAAAAACTGTTTTTT.